This T cell receptor (beta chain) was documented in a study of regulatory T cells in long-lasting Graves disease. Study-level points and caveats: Having few samples may have compromised the accuracy.

The CDR3 loop spans 13 amino acids. Between the trimmed V and J ends, which lost 5 bases and 0 bases, there was a span of 7 bases. Germline assignment: CDR1 SGHRS and CDR2 YFSETQ. As for time point: newly diagnosed GD, antithyroid drugs for less than 3 months. The TCR library was made from RNA that had been extracted from PBMCs in TRIzol. Relying on iRepertoire HTBI primers and Arm-PCR of CDR3 regions, the team built TCR beta libraries. TCRdb re-analysed the multiplex PCR reads in MiXCR, keeping a single row per CDR3 protein. The table records approximately 470,000 distinct CDR3 sequences, roughly 17% of them present only once. This clonotype was detected ten times or more. Its antigen is unidentified. These data also featured in a second study, about T cells in Graves' hyperthyroidism and ophthalmopathy. That report notes: Among the patients, aged 18 to 65, hyperthyroidism was newly diagnosed and had lasted under 2 months. The HTBI set primed first-round TCR CDR3 RT-PCR. Progression to ophthalmopathy was predicted a median of about 6.6 months early.

Material: peripheral blood mononuclear cells (PBMCs), obtained at new diagnosis, from a patient treated with antithyroid drugs. The clonotype comes from a man between 35 and 55 years old with Graves disease. The genes are TRBV5-1 and TRBJ2-3; D gene ambiguous. CDR3 nucleotides: TGCGCCAGCAGACCCGGGAGCACAGATACGCAGTATTTT. It encodes CASRPGSTDTQYF. Complete variable domain (other parts from reference TRBV5-1 and TRBJ2-3): KAGVTQTPRYLIKTRGQQVTLSCSPISGHRSVSWYQQTPGQGLQFLFEYFSETQRNKGNFPGRFSGRQFSNSRSEMNVSTLELGDSALYLCASRPGSTDTQYFGPGTRLTVL.